The 27 T cell receptor beta chains presented below share a single source sample, sequenced in a study of PD-L1 blockade in urothelial cancer. Sequenced by immunoSEQ multiplex PCR; TCRdb stores in-frame clones only, minus some. In the table there are 38,000 or so clones, around four fifths of which are singletons. The material sequenced was PBMCs, taken around atezolizumab (anti-PD-L1) treatment. The receptors shown here come from a man aged 55 to 70 with urothelial cancer.

The V call is TRBV5-4, the J call TRBJ1-2; no firm D call. The V gene lost 0 bases and the J gene lost 3 bases, with 15 bases spanning the gap. This CDR3 comprises 16 residues. Germline V gene sequence: CDR1 SGHNT, CDR2 YYREEE (reference sequence). CDR3 coding DNA: TGTGCCAGCAGCTTGGAAGGCTCAGGATCTTACTATGGCTACACCTTC. This encodes CASSLEGSGSYYGYTF.

V and J are TRBV7-2 and TRBJ1-5; no clear D gene. The CDR3 contains 14 residues. V shed 1 base and J shed 6 bases, with 10 bases lying between them. The germline V gene encodes CDR1 SGHTA and CDR2 FQGNSA. Here the CDR3 DNA reads TGTGCCAGCAGCTTAGATGGTCGGAGTCAGCCCCAGCATTTT. This codes for CASSLDGRSQPQHF.

The rearrangement joins TRBV7-8 to TRBJ2-5; tentative D call: TRBD2 (5 bases). V lost 4 bases to trimming and J lost 3 bases, with 18 bases between them. The germline CDR1 and CDR2 sequences are SGHVS and FQNEAQ. CDR3 length: 16 residues. The chain's CDR3 is CASSSIGQKAEETQYF. CDR3 in DNA: TGTGCCAGCAGCTCCATAGGCCAGAAAGCGGAAGAGACCCAGTACTTC.

A few counts support this clone. This chain connects TRBV4-3 to TRBJ1-1, with a tentative D call TRBD1 (6 bases). Trimming stripped 4 bases from V and 0 bases from J, with 9 bases between. This CDR3 has 14 residues. Germline values: CDR1 LGHNA, CDR2 YSLEER. The CDR3 sequence: CASSLDRLNTEAFF. CDR3 coding DNA: TGCGCCAGCAGCCTAGACAGGTTGAACACTGAAGCTTTCTTT.

This clone was seen a handful of times. J is TRBJ1-1 and V is TRBV2; D remains ambiguous. The germline V gene encodes CDR1 SNHLY and CDR2 FYNNEI. The V end was cut by 6 bases, the J end by 4 bases, with 12 bases between. The CDR3 has 13 amino acids. CDR3 nucleotide sequence: TGTGCCAGCAGAGCCGGGTTGGGCACTGAAGCTTTCTTT. Translated, it gives CASRAGLGTEAFF.

This sequence joins TRBV5-6 and TRBJ1-6; D is ambiguous. V was cut by 0 bases and J by 4 bases, with 8 bases left in between. From germline, CDR1 is SGHDT and CDR2 YYEEEE. This CDR3 is 15 amino acids long. CDR3 amino acids: CASSLDSLYNSPLHF. The CDR3 DNA sequence: TGTGCCAGCAGCTTGGACAGCCTTTATAATTCACCCCTCCACTTT. Full variable domain (missing parts from reference TRBV5-6 and TRBJ1-6): DAGVTQSPTHLIKTRGQQVTLRCSPKSGHDTVSWYQQALGQGPQFIFQYYEEEERQRGNFPDRFSGHQFPNYSSELNVNALLLGDSALYLCASSLDSLYNSPLHFGNGTRLTVT.

This chain uses TRBV5-1 with TRBJ2-3; D is possibly TRBD2 (5 bases). The CDR3 extends over 14 amino acids. V lost 4 bases, J lost 2 bases, and 11 bases lay in between. The germline V gene has CDR1 SGHRS and CDR2 YFSETQ. CDR3 residues: CASSTDSTTDTQYF. In DNA form, the CDR3 reads TGCGCCAGCAGCACGGACTCTACCACAGATACGCAGTATTTT.

This clone was picked up many times. The chain couples TRBV2 to TRBJ1-5, with TRBD1 matching 9 bases. V trimming: 6 bases; J trimming: 0 bases; junction bases outside the gene matches: 9. Germline V gene sequence: CDR1 SNHLY, CDR2 FYNNEI. The length of the CDR3 is 17 residues. The CDR3 DNA is TGTGCCAGCAGGGGACCGGGACAGGGTGCTAGCAATCAGCCCCAGCATTTT. Translation gives CASRGPGQGASNQPQHF.

CDR3 nucleotide sequence: TGTGCCAGCAGTTTCGGCAGGGTTGAAACAGATACGCAGTATTTT. It specifies CASSFGRVETDTQYF. The J gene is TRBJ2-3, the V gene TRBV27, with a possible D match to TRBD1 (5 bases). This CDR3 spans 15 amino acids. Trimming removed 3 bases at V and 3 bases at J, with 13 bases between. In germline, CDR1 is MNHEY, CDR2 SMNVEV (reference sequence).

The chain carries TRBV5-1 and TRBJ1-2; 11 bases are a match to TRBD1. Unmatched junction bases numbered 12, after V lost 5 bases and J lost 6 bases. The CDR3 contains 16 residues. Germline assignment: CDR1 SGHRS and CDR2 YFSETQ. The CDR3 sequence: CASRRRDRGKVDGYTF. The DNA for the CDR3 is TGCGCCAGCAGGCGCCGGGACAGGGGGAAAGTTGATGGCTACACCTTC.

As concerns this clone: The junction departs from the called germline gene at one end, perhaps through a read error. The gene calls are TRBV28 and TRBJ2-1; TRBD1 matches at 7 bases. This CDR3 has 11 amino acids. The V gene's germline CDR1 is MDHEN and CDR2 SYDVKM. The CDR3 sequence is CASSLDREWVF. The CDR3 DNA is TGTGCCAGCAGTTTAGACAGGGAGTGGGTCTTC.

This chain connects TRBV5-1 to TRBJ1-2; the D gene is possibly TRBD1 (5 bases). The CDR3 runs to 13 residues. The germline gives CDR1 SGHRS, CDR2 YFSETQ. Trimming stripped 4 bases from V and 6 bases from J, with 13 bases between. CDR3 region: CASSPGRQNGYTF. The CDR3 region has the DNA TGCGCCAGCAGCCCCGGTAGACAGAATGGCTACACCTTC.

The chain uses TRBV28 and TRBJ1-5, with a tentative D call TRBD1 (6 bases). V lost 3 bases to trimming and J lost 4 bases, with 13 bases between them. This CDR3 spans 15 amino acids. Germline V lookup: CDR1 MDHEN, CDR2 SYDVKM. In DNA, the CDR3 is TGTGCCAGCAGTTTTAGTGCCAGGGGTAATCAGCCCCAGCATTTT. Its protein is CASSFSARGNQPQHF.

The V gene is TRBV7-2, the J gene TRBJ1-4; no firm D call. The CDR3 has 15 residues. The ends were cut back, 5 bases at V and 7 bases at J, with 17 bases in the middle. Germline V CDR1 and CDR2: SGHTA, FQGNSA. The CDR3 loop reads CASSDSGGRGEKLFF. CDR3 DNA: TGTGCCAGCAGCGACTCAGGAGGGCGGGGTGAAAAACTGTTTTTT.

The chain recombines TRBV5-8 with TRBJ2-1; 9 nucleotides match TRBD1. CDR1 and CDR2 from the germline V gene are SGHTS and YDEGEE. V dropped 4 bases and J dropped 4; count of bases not matched to a gene: 15. The CDR3 runs 18 residues. The CDR3 region has the DNA TGTGCCAGCAGCAAAGATATACAGGGGGCGTTTAGGTACAATGAGCAGTTCTTC. Encoded protein: CASSKDIQGAFRYNEQFF.

The chain combines TRBV19 with TRBJ2-5; TRBD2 is a possible D gene (5 bases). V dropped 5 bases and J dropped 4 bases, with 14 bases sitting between them. CDR3 size: 14 residues. The germline V gene has CDR1 LNHDA and CDR2 SQIVND (reference sequence). CDR3 in amino acids: CASSVLGLSETQYF. CDR3 DNA sequence: TGTGCCAGTAGTGTACTAGGATTGTCAGAGACCCAGTACTTC.

The chain has TRBV28 and TRBJ2-7; TRBD2 agrees at 9 bases. Germline V gene data show CDR1 as MDHEN and CDR2 as SYDVKM. The CDR3 length is 14 residues. With 2 bases clipped from V and 5 bases from J, the junction kept 4 bases outside the gene matches. The CDR3, as DNA: TGTGCCAGCAGTTTAGCGGGGGGGCGCGACGAGCAGTACTTC. This encodes CASSLAGGRDEQYF.

This clone appeared a single time. The chain employs TRBV1 and TRBJ2-2; TRBD1, as called in the table, went unchecked against the DNA. TRBV1 is termed a pseudogene. The CDR3 covers 15 residues. In DNA, the CDR3 is TGCACCAGCAGCCCTTCCTACAGGGGGGCCGGGGAGCTGTTTTTT. Translating gives CTSSPSYRGAGELFF.

The chain links TRBV27 to TRBJ2-7; 7 bases line up with TRBD2. Germline trimming cut 4 bases from V and 5 bases from J; bases unmatched to any gene: 2. The length of the CDR3 is 12 residues. Germline V gene sequence: CDR1 MNHEY, CDR2 SMNVEV (reference sequence). CDR3 coding DNA: TGTGCCAGCAGTTGGGGGGGTAACGAGCAGTACTTC. This translates into CASSWGGNEQYF.

There are a few counts of this clone. This chain uses TRBV7-2 with TRBJ1-3, with 8 bases identical to TRBD1. Germline CDR1 reads SGHTA; CDR2 reads FQGNSA. With V trimmed by 1 base and J by 1 base, 12 bases remained unmatched. The CDR3 is 19 amino acids. CDR3 in amino acids: CASSLVGQGHSPSGNTIYF. The CDR3 region has the DNA TGTGCCAGCAGCTTAGTTGGACAGGGCCATTCCCCATCTGGAAACACCATATATTTT.

This clone is a singleton in its sample. The chain uses TRBV6-5 and TRBJ2-3, with 7 bases lining up with TRBD1. CDR3 length: 14 residues. Germline-derived CDR1 and CDR2 are MNHEY and SVGAGI. After removal of 5 bases from V and 9 bases from J, the junction contained 11 bases not matched to a gene. CDR3 residues: CASSRDSVPKTQYF. DNA for the CDR3: TGTGCCAGCAGTCGGGACAGCGTCCCGAAAACGCAGTATTTT.

The chain has TRBV6-5 and TRBJ1-1, with TRBD1 matching over 7 bases. Germline CDR1 reads MNHEY; CDR2 reads SVGAGI. Trimming at V came to 6 bases and at J to 4 bases, leaving 5 bases not matched to a gene. This CDR3 is built from 13 residues. The CDR3 region is CASSITGATEAFF. CDR3 DNA sequence: TGTGCCAGCAGCATCACAGGGGCCACTGAAGCTTTCTTT.

CDR3 in DNA: TGCGCCAGCAGCTCCGGACAGGGAGGGTCCTACGAGCAGTACTTC. This gives the protein CASSSGQGGSYEQYF. This chain links TRBV5-1 with TRBJ2-7; possibly TRBD1 for D (8 bases). V was clipped by 3 bases and J by 1 base, with 14 bases between them. CDR1 SGHRS and CDR2 YFSETQ come from the germline V gene. This CDR3 region has 15 residues.

CDR3: CASSPRQGAYNEQFF. The DNA of the CDR3 is TGTGCCAGCAGCCCACGACAGGGGGCTTACAATGAGCAGTTCTTC. This chain uses TRBV7-2 with TRBJ2-1, with 10 bases that match TRBD1. This CDR3 contains 15 residues. Germline assignment: CDR1 SGHTA and CDR2 FQGNSA. Unmatched junction bases numbered 5, after V lost 5 bases and J lost 4 bases.

The rearrangement links TRBV14 to TRBJ2-5, with TRBD2 matching 11 bases. This CDR3 region has 15 residues. Germline CDR1 is SGHDN and CDR2 is FVKESK. V trimming: 5 bases; J trimming: 6 bases; junction bases outside the gene matches: 8. The CDR3 region has the DNA TGTGCCAGCAGCGAACTAGCGGGGGCATTGAAGACCCAGTACTTC. Protein product: CASSELAGALKTQYF.

This chain connects TRBV7-2 to TRBJ2-5; D may be TRBD2 (6 bases). Trimming shortened V by 5 bases and J by 5 bases, and 9 bases separated the two germline ends. Germline assignment: CDR1 SGHTA and CDR2 FQGNSA. The CDR3 is made up of 12 amino acids. The CDR3 nucleotides are TGTGCCAGCAGCCGGGGAGGCGAGACCCAGTACTTC. This encodes CASSRGGETQYF.

The chain recombines TRBV7-9 with TRBJ1-1, with 9 positions matching TRBD1. With 6 bases clipped from V and 5 bases from J, the junction kept 10 bases outside the gene matches. CDR3 length equals 15 residues. Germline CDR1 and CDR2: SEHNR and FQNEAQ (reference sequence). The CDR3 DNA follows: TGTGCCAGCAGGGGGGCAACAGGGGGCCCAACTGAAGCTTTCTTT. This encodes CASRGATGGPTEAFF.